Listed below are T cell receptor beta chains from one sample, sequenced in a study of OX40 agonist ivuxolimab in advanced cancers. Here immunoSEQ multiplex PCR was the method, and the copy in TCRdb shows in-frame clones only, minus some. The data show approximately 70,000 clones, around 90% seen once. This material consisted of CD4+ or CD8+ T cells sorted from blood, taken in a trial of the OX40 agonist ivuxolimab. These receptors originate from an adult with an advanced solid tumor such as melanoma, head and neck, liver or kidney cancer. CDR3s include the opening cysteine and the closing phenylalanine or tryptophan. A D gene is named only where the DNA matches it firmly. Not every row has a clone size; where given, it reads once, few, many or a size class.

TRBJ1-3	TRBV4-1	NA	NA	TGCGCCAGCAGCCAAATCCCCGACATCTCTGGAAACACCATATATTTT	CASSQIPDISGNTIYF
TRBJ2-3	TRBV21-1	NA	NA	TGTGCCAGCCCAGCGTCGATCAGCACAGATACGCAGTATTTT	CASPASISTDTQYF
TRBJ2-7	TRBV12-5	TRBD1	NA	TGTGCTAGTGGTCACCCAGACAGGGAATACGAGCAGTACTTC	CASGHPDREYEQYF
TRBJ2-7	TRBV6-5	NA	NA	TGTGCCACCACCCCAGCCAGCTCCTACGAGCAGTACTTC	CATTPASSYEQYF
TRBJ2-1	TRBV19	TRBD2	NA	TGTGCCAGTAGTGATCGGGAGGGACCTTACAATGAGCAGTTCTTC	CASSDREGPYNEQFF
TRBJ2-7	TRBV30	NA	NA	TGTGCCTGCATTTCTGACTTCTACGAGCAGTACTTC	CACISDFYEQYF
TRBJ1-1	TRBV7-2	NA	NA	TGTGCCAGCAGCTTTTGGGAGGGGGCTGAAGCTTTCTTT	CASSFWEGAEAFF
TRBJ2-7	TRBV7-8	NA	once	TGTGCCAGCTCAGACAAAACCTACGAGCAGTACTTC	CASSDKTYEQYF
TRBJ2-1	TRBV7-3	TRBD2	NA	TGTGCCAGCAGCTTAATCGCGGGAGGGCCCTACAATGAGCAGTTCTTC	CASSLIAGGPYNEQFF
TRBJ2-7	TRBV15	TRBD1	NA	TGTGCCACCAGCAATCAGATGGGACAGGATTTCCTCTACGAGCAGTACTTC	CATSNQMGQDFLYEQYF
TRBJ1-5	TRBV7-2	NA	NA	TGTGCCAGCAGCGCGGAGGGGCAGATTAATCAGCCCCAGCATTTT	CASSAEGQINQPQHF
TRBJ1-1	TRBV5-4	NA	NA	TGTGCCAGCAGCTCACATCGGAACACTGAAGCTTTCTTT	CASSSHRNTEAFF
TRBJ2-1	TRBV15	NA	NA	TGTGCCACCAGCAGACGCGCTTATGGCTCCTACAATGAGCAGTTCTTC	CATSRRAYGSYNEQFF
TRBJ1-4	TRBV7-9	NA	NA	TGTGCCAGCAGCTTAGCGGAGCCAGGAAATGAAAAACTGTTTTTT	CASSLAEPGNEKLFF
TRBJ1-1	TRBV7-6	TRBD1	once	TGTGCCAGCAGCTTCGGAGACAGGGTCCTTATGAACACTGAAGCTTTCTTT	CASSFGDRVLMNTEAFF
TRBJ1-6	TRBV30	NA	NA	TGTGCCTGGAGTGTGACCCTGACAGCAGGGTTTGCTTTT	CAWSVTLTAGFAF
TRBJ2-5	TRBV9	NA	NA	TGTGCCAGCAGCGTAGCCGGGGCAGGCCCTGGGGAGACCCAGTACTTC	CASSVAGAGPGETQYF
TRBJ1-1	TRBV13	TRBD1	few	TGTGCCAGCAGACAGGACAGGGAGACTGAAGCTTTCTTT	CASRQDRETEAFF
TRBJ1-1	TRBV7-9	NA	NA	TGTGCCAGCGTTTCGGGGGTAGACACTGAAGCTTTCTTT	CASVSGVDTEAFF
TRBJ2-7	TRBV19	NA	NA	TGTGCCAGTAGGAGCTCCTACGAGCAGTACTTC	CASRSSYEQYF
TRBJ2-1	TRBV11-3	NA	once	TGTGCCAGCAGCCTAGGGGAAGAGCAGTTCTTC	CASSLGEEQFF
TRBJ2-3	TRBV19	TRBD2	once	TGTGCCAGTAGTTCTCGACTAGCGGGAGTCACAGATACGCAGTATTTT	CASSSRLAGVTDTQYF
TRBJ2-1	TRBV7-9	NA	NA	TGTGCCAGCAGCTTGGTAGGGGCCGGCTACAATGAGCAGTTCTTC	CASSLVGAGYNEQFF
TRBJ1-5	TRBV2	NA	few	TGTGCCAGCAGCGGGGGTTTGAGCAATCAGCCCCAGCATTTT	CASSGGLSNQPQHF
TRBJ2-1	TRBV27	NA	NA	TGTGCCAGCAGTTTAAATTTCTATGAGCAGTTCTTC	CASSLNFYEQFF
TRBJ2-1	TRBV15	NA	NA	TGTGCCACCAGCAGTCGGGACACCTACAATGAGCAGTTCTTC	CATSSRDTYNEQFF
TRBJ2-3	TRBV9	TRBD1	NA	TGTGCCAGCAGCGGCAGGACAGGGGAATACACAGATACGCAGTATTTT	CASSGRTGEYTDTQYF
TRBJ1-2	TRBV4-3	NA	few	TGCGCCAGCAGCCAAGCTTCTGTGGGAGGGGCTTACTATGGCTACACCTTC	CASSQASVGGAYYGYTF
TRBJ2-7	TRBV11-2	NA	NA	TGTGCCAGCAGCCAGGTTGCATACGAGCAGTACTTC	CASSQVAYEQYF